This paragraph reports one T cell receptor beta chain. Its antigen is unknown. Within one base of it there is no much larger clone, and no base qualities were kept. The entry originates in a study of blood T cell repertoires in COVID-19 (TCRdb year 2020). Broadly, across the study: Collaborator samples came from the United States, Italy and Spain and covered acute and convalescent phases of COVID-19. Sample metadata almost always included a de-identified subject ID, COVID-19 status, age in years and sex. Where HLA class I and class II types were available, the types were taken from metadata supplied by the sample provider, not from assay-based typing. The repertoires were released in a freely available public database meant as a resource for research on the immune response to SARS-CoV-2. Subjects who had been exposed to COVID-19, were actively infected with it, or had recovered from it provided the deeply sampled blood TCRbeta repertoires that made up the dataset. The prospective study material was composed of cDNA or gDNA derived from T cells, B-cell-depleted T cells, or PBMCs. Samples were obtained from the ongoing ImmuneRACE study (first 160 participants) and from over 1,000 subjects provided by 6 global collaborators. The investigation overall reported the following: The quantity of clinical and demographic metadata differed by source and by participant and was supplied without curation.

TCRbeta CDR3 regions were amplified from genomic DNA using the immunoSEQ Assay, a bias-controlled multiplex PCR. In the source study's methods: Nucleated cell counts per sample were estimated from amplification of reference gene primers within the assay. To quantify the absolute abundance of each unique TCRbeta CDR3 rearrangement, sequence reads were collapsed and filtered. For each sample, productive Simpson clonality was calculated by taking the square root of Simpson's diversity index across productive rearrangements. In its TCRdb copy, this immuneACCESS table keeps in-frame sequences only and misses some clones. Where compared with another copy, unresolved V genes explain less than half of these, and the others have no known cause. That table supplies the V and J calls and clone size; D and trimming were determined from the DNA. The sample table lists about 62,000 clones, 86% of them with a count of one. The ten top clones hold roughly 1.4% of the sample.

Whole blood was collected in K2EDTA tubes by collaborating institutions according to the institutions' own protocols. For TCRbeta analysis, collaborators shipped samples as frozen whole blood, isolated PBMCs, or DNA extracted from either of those sample types. Sequencing used peripheral blood. The clonotype was recovered from a woman at least 80 years old with acute or convalescent COVID-19.

The sequenced DNA: TGTGCCAGTACCAGAGGCCAGGGGACCGTCTTAGATCAGCCCCAGCATTTT. Its protein product is CASTRGQGTVLDQPQHF. This receptor chain uses TRBV19 and TRBJ1-5, with TRBD1 perhaps the D gene, on 6 matching bases. From the germline V gene (reference sequence), CDR1 is LNHDA and CDR2 is SQIVND. V drops 7 bases and J drops 5 bases, leaving 24 bases in between. The cysteine opens and the phenylalanine closes a CDR3 of 17 amino acids. Only the CDR3 portion is preserved as DNA: 51 bases, with reading frame beginning at the first base.